A selection of T cell receptor beta chains follows, all from one sample in a study of CD8 T cells in Susac syndrome. TCRdb re-called the immunoSEQ multiplex PCR reads through MiXCR, storing one row per CDR3 protein. The sample has a few hundred thousand distinct CDR3 sequences; 89% are singletons. The sample was CD8+ T cells from PBMCs. The receptors originated from a human donor with multiple sclerosis. Both conserved end residues are part of each CDR3. A D gene is named only where the DNA matches it firmly. Size values are once, few and many counts, or a class for expanded clones, and some rows have none.

j_gene: TRBJ2-4
v_gene: TRBV7-9
d_gene: -
abundance: -
CDR3nt: TGTGCCAGCAGCATCGGTCGTGGCGGACAGTACTTC
CDR3aa: CASSIGRGGQYF

j_gene: TRBJ2-4
v_gene: TRBV29-1
d_gene: -
abundance: -
CDR3nt: TGCAGCGTTGAAGGGGGGAATCTAGCCAAAAACATTCAGTACTTC
CDR3aa: CSVEGGNLAKNIQYF

j_gene: TRBJ2-4
v_gene: TRBV6-1
d_gene: -
abundance: -
CDR3nt: TGTGCCAGCAGACCTGAGAGCGTAGCCAAAAACATTCAGTACTTC
CDR3aa: CASRPESVAKNIQYF

j_gene: TRBJ2-7
v_gene: TRBV20-1
d_gene: -
abundance: -
CDR3nt: TGCAGTGCTAAAAATCTAAGGAGCTCCTACGAGCAGTACTTC
CDR3aa: CSAKNLRSSYEQYF

j_gene: TRBJ2-1
v_gene: TRBV29-1
d_gene: -
abundance: -
CDR3nt: TGCAGCGTTGCTCCCGGAAATGAGCAGTTCTTC
CDR3aa: CSVAPGNEQFF

j_gene: TRBJ2-3
v_gene: TRBV24-1
d_gene: -
abundance: -
CDR3nt: TGTGCCACCAGTGAAGTAGCGACCGACTCTAGCACAGATACGCAGTATTTT
CDR3aa: CATSEVATDSSTDTQYF

j_gene: TRBJ2-7
v_gene: TRBV4-2
d_gene: TRBD2
abundance: -
CDR3nt: TGTGCCAGCAGCCGGGGACTAGCGGGAGACGGCGACGAGCAGTACTTC
CDR3aa: CASSRGLAGDGDEQYF

j_gene: TRBJ2-7
v_gene: TRBV27
d_gene: TRBD2
abundance: -
CDR3nt: TGTGCCAGCAGCCTTGGACTAGCGGTTGCCTACGAGCAGTACTTC
CDR3aa: CASSLGLAVAYEQYF

j_gene: TRBJ2-7
v_gene: TRBV27
d_gene: TRBD1
abundance: -
CDR3nt: TGTGCCAGCAGTATCACAGGGGGCTCCTACGAGCAGTACTTC
CDR3aa: CASSITGGSYEQYF

j_gene: TRBJ2-1
v_gene: TRBV20-1
d_gene: -
abundance: once
CDR3nt: TGCAGTGCTAGCTTTGGTGAGCAGTTCTTC
CDR3aa: CSASFGEQFF

j_gene: TRBJ2-2
v_gene: TRBV30
d_gene: -
abundance: once
CDR3nt: TGTGCCTGGAGTGTACCGAGGTTGAACACCGGGGAGCTGTTTTTT
CDR3aa: CAWSVPRLNTGELFF

j_gene: TRBJ2-7
v_gene: TRBV6-6
d_gene: -
abundance: few
CDR3nt: TGTGCCAGCAGCCCCGACTACTACGAGCAGTACTTC
CDR3aa: CASSPDYYEQYF

j_gene: TRBJ2-7
v_gene: TRBV6-2/TRBV6-3
d_gene: -
abundance: -
CDR3nt: TGTGCCAGCAGGCCCAGCTCCTACGAGCAGTACTTC
CDR3aa: CASRPSSYEQYF

j_gene: TRBJ1-5
v_gene: TRBV12-3/TRBV12-4
d_gene: -
abundance: -
CDR3nt: TGTGCCAGCAGTTTTTGGGAAACGGGGAATCAGCCCCAGCATTTT
CDR3aa: CASSFWETGNQPQHF

j_gene: TRBJ2-3
v_gene: TRBV29-1
d_gene: -
abundance: -
CDR3nt: TGCAGCGTTGACAGACCCACAGATACGCAGTATTTT
CDR3aa: CSVDRPTDTQYF

j_gene: TRBJ1-2
v_gene: TRBV7-9
d_gene: -
abundance: -
CDR3nt: TGTGCCAGCAGCTTAGGGGCAGAATTATATGGCTACACCTTC
CDR3aa: CASSLGAELYGYTF

j_gene: TRBJ2-7
v_gene: TRBV30
d_gene: -
abundance: -
CDR3nt: TGTCAGGTCCGGACCGACGTACCTCACGAGCAGTACTTC
CDR3aa: CQVRTDVPHEQYF

j_gene: TRBJ1-5
v_gene: TRBV4-3
d_gene: TRBD1
abundance: -
CDR3nt: TGCGCCAGCAGCCAAGATCGGACAGGGGGGCGATGGCCCCAGCATTTT
CDR3aa: CASSQDRTGGRWPQHF

j_gene: TRBJ2-3
v_gene: TRBV27
d_gene: TRBD2
abundance: -
CDR3nt: TGTGCCAGCAGTTTCATTTCGGGGGGAGATACGCAGTATTTT
CDR3aa: CASSFISGGDTQYF

j_gene: TRBJ2-1
v_gene: TRBV19
d_gene: -
abundance: -
CDR3nt: TGTGCCAGTAGTATACTCGACTACAATGAGCAGTTCTTC
CDR3aa: CASSILDYNEQFF

j_gene: TRBJ1-3
v_gene: TRBV28
d_gene: -
abundance: -
CDR3nt: TGTGCCAGCAGGGAGACGCAGAGCTCTGGAAACACCATATATTTT
CDR3aa: CASRETQSSGNTIYF